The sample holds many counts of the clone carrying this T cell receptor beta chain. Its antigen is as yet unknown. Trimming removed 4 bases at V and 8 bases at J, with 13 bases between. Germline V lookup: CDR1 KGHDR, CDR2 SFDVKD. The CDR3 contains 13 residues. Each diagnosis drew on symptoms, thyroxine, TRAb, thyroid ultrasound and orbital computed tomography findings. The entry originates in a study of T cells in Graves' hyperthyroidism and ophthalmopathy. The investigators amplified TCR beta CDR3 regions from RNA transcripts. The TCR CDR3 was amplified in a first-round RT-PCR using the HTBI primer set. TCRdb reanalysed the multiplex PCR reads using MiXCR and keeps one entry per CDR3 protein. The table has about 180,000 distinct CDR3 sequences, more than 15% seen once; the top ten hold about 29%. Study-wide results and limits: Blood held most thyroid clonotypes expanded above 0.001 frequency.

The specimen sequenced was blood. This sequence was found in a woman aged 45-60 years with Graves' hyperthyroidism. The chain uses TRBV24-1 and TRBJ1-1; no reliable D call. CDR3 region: CATSERNGDEAFF. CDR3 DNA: TGTGCCACCAGTGAAAGAAACGGTGACGAAGCTTTCTTT.